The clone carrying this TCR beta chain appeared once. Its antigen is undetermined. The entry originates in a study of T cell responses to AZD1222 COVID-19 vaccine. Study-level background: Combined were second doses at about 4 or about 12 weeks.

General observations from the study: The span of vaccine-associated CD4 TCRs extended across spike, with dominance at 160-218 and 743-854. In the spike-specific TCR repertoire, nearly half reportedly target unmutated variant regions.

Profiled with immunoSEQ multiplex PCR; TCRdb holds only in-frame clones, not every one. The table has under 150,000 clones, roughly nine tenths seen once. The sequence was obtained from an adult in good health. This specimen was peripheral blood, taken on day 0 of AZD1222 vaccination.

The CDR3, as DNA: TGTGCCAGCTCGCGGACTGATTTATACGGCTACACCTTC. As protein: CASSRTDLYGYTF. This chain joins TRBV18 and TRBJ1-2, with no clear D. V lost 6 bases and J lost 8, with 16 bases in between. The CDR3 extends over 13 amino acids. CDR1 is KGHSH and CDR2 is LQKENI in the germline V gene. Looking up the rest from reference TRBV18 and TRBJ1-2 gives the full variable domain: NAGVMQNPRHLVRRRGQEARLRCSPMKGHSHVYWYRQLPEEGLKFMVYLQKENIIDESGMPKERFSAEFPKEGPSILRIQQVVRGDSAAYFCASSRTDLYGYTFGSGTRLTVV.